The 21 T cell receptor beta chains reported below all come from one sample, sequenced in a study of beta chain features in type 1 diabetes. What was sequenced were expressed TCRB transcripts, since all of the isolated RNA had been reverse transcribed. Sequencing used immunoSEQ multiplex PCR; TCRdb keeps in-frame clones, though not all of them. Among 200,000 to 250,000 clones, under 70% were seen once, and the ten largest hold approximately 0.05%. Sequenced sample: naive CD4+ T cells from blood. The source is a man aged 25-45 years in good health.

This chain joins TRBV25-1 and TRBJ2-1; D remains ambiguous. Trimming pared 2 bases from V and 2 bases from J, leaving 10 bases between. The germline V gene has CDR1 MGHDK and CDR2 SYGVNS. CDR3 size: 15 residues. The CDR3 protein is CASSEGQLAYNEQFF. DNA for the CDR3: TGTGCCAGCAGTGAAGGCCAGCTAGCCTACAATGAGCAGTTCTTC.

This clone was seen a single time. The chain joins TRBV10-3 to TRBJ2-5, with D possibly TRBD2 on 5 matching bases. Germline assignment: CDR1 ENHRY and CDR2 SYGVKD. The germline V and J ends were trimmed by 4 bases and 7 bases, with 16 bases remaining between them. CDR3 size: 14 residues. The CDR3 reads CAISGRTDGRTQYF. In DNA, the CDR3 is TGTGCCATCAGTGGACGGACTGACGGACGGACCCAGTACTTC.

The chain has TRBV2 and TRBJ2-1; D unresolved. Germline V gene lookup returns CDR1 SNHLY and CDR2 FYNNEI. Between the trimmed V and J ends, which lost 2 bases and 4 bases, there was a span of 12 bases. There are 15 residues in the CDR3. In DNA, the CDR3 is TGTGCCAGCAGTGAAACGGATAACTTATACAATGAGCAGTTCTTC. This sequence encodes CASSETDNLYNEQFF.

This clone occurred once. This chain uses TRBV29-1 with TRBJ2-5, with D perhaps being TRBD1 or TRBD2 (5 bases each). Germline CDR1 SQVTM, CDR2 ANQGSEA. Trimming took 5 bases from V and 5 from J, leaving 18 bases between them. The length of the CDR3 is 14 residues. The CDR3 DNA reads as TGCAGCGTTACGGGGACGCTAATTCGGGAGACCCAGTACTTC. This translates into CSVTGTLIRETQYF.

Turning to this clone: This CDR3 is also generated by other DNA sequences in the sample. This chain joins TRBV18 and TRBJ2-1; D is perhaps TRBD1 (5 bases). This CDR3 comprises 14 residues. Germline V gene sequence: CDR1 KGHSH, CDR2 LQKENI. Trimming removed 2 bases at V and 0 bases at J, with 5 bases between. CDR3 loop: CASSPDSSYNEQFF. CDR3 in DNA: TGTGCCAGCTCACCAGACAGCTCCTACAATGAGCAGTTCTTC.

The chain's CDR3 is CAISESGGKTEAFF. Written as DNA, the CDR3 is TGTGCCATCAGTGAGTCGGGGGGTAAAACTGAAGCTTTCTTT. The chain carries TRBV10-3 and TRBJ1-1, with D possibly TRBD1 on 5 matching bases. The CDR3 contains 14 residues. The V and J ends lost 0 bases and 5 bases respectively, with 10 bases between them. Germline assignment: CDR1 ENHRY and CDR2 SYGVKD.

The V and J genes are TRBV30 and TRBJ1-5; D gene uncertain. The CDR3 has 12 residues. V was clipped by 4 bases and J by 6 bases, with 10 bases between them. Germline loops: CDR1 GTSNPN, CDR2 SVGIG (reference sequence). CDR3 loop: CAWTRAGQPQHF. For the CDR3, the DNA is TGTGCCTGGACCCGGGCGGGTCAGCCCCAGCATTTT.

This chain connects TRBV2 to TRBJ2-1; possible D gene TRBD1, 5 bases. There are 14 residues in the CDR3. The germline V gene has CDR1 SNHLY and CDR2 FYNNEI. Trimming took 1 base from V and 7 from J, leaving 11 bases between them. In DNA, the CDR3 is TGTGCCAGCAGTGAAGGTAGGGGAAAAAATGAGCAGTTCTTC. It encodes CASSEGRGKNEQFF.

This chain uses TRBV2 with TRBJ2-1; D is ambiguous. Germline CDR1 SNHLY, CDR2 FYNNEI. Trimming left V 10 bases short and J 7 bases short, with 11 bases between. The CDR3 runs to 11 residues. DNA of the CDR3: TGTGCCATCCCCGGTAGTAATGAGCAGTTCTTC. Encoded protein: CAIPGSNEQFF.

V and J are TRBV13 and TRBJ1-1; no clear D gene. CDR1 is PRHDT, CDR2 FYEKMQ, per germline (reference sequence). V lost 5 bases and J 3 bases, leaving 16 bases between the germline ends. This CDR3 has 15 amino acids. The CDR3 protein is CASSPRWGIDTEAFF. CDR3 in DNA: TGTGCCAGCAGCCCCCGCTGGGGTATCGACACTGAAGCTTTCTTT.

The V gene is TRBV11-2, the J gene TRBJ2-5, with no clear D. Germline V gene lookup returns CDR1 SGHAT and CDR2 FQNNGV. The CDR3 runs 14 residues. Trimming pared 3 bases from V and 0 bases from J, leaving 8 bases between. CDR3 in amino acids: CASSFSTDQETQYF. DNA for the CDR3: TGTGCCAGCAGCTTCTCCACGGACCAAGAGACCCAGTACTTC.

The chain is built from TRBV30 and TRBJ2-5; D not certain. CDR1 and CDR2 from the germline V gene are GTSNPN and SVGIG (reference sequence). Trimming stripped 0 bases from V and 3 bases from J, with 8 bases between. The CDR3 is 13 amino acids. The CDR3 sequence is CAWSVNSEETQYF. The CDR3 nucleotides read TGTGCCTGGAGTGTTAATTCGGAAGAGACCCAGTACTTC.

This chain links TRBV30 with TRBJ2-7; 8 nucleotides line up with TRBD1. Germline-derived CDR1 and CDR2 are GTSNPN and SVGIG (reference sequence). The CDR3 covers 15 residues. The junction had 8 bases not matched to a gene; V was cut back by 4 bases and J by 0 bases. The chain's CDR3 is CAWTRPDRDSYEQYF. Written as DNA, the CDR3 is TGTGCCTGGACCCGCCCGGACAGGGACTCCTACGAGCAGTACTTC.

The chain links TRBV29-1 to TRBJ2-1; D is uncertain. The germline V and J ends were trimmed by 8 bases and 0 bases, with 8 bases remaining between them. CDR3 size: 12 residues. Germline assignment: CDR1 SQVTM and CDR2 ANQGSEA. The CDR3 loop reads CSTGNSYNEQFF. The CDR3 bases are TGCAGCACGGGTAACTCCTACAATGAGCAGTTCTTC.

The chain employs TRBV29-1 and TRBJ2-5, with TRBD2 matching over 8 bases. CDR1 is SQVTM and CDR2 is ANQGSEA in the germline V gene. This CDR3 has 12 residues. The junction had 4 bases not matched to a gene; V was cut back by 6 bases and J by 4 bases. The CDR3 loop is CSVTSDPETQYF. The CDR3 nucleotides read TGCAGCGTGACTAGCGATCCAGAGACCCAGTACTTC.

In its sample, this clone was seen a few times. This rearrangement joins TRBV2 to TRBJ2-3, with D unclear. V gave up 3 bases and J gave up 1 base, with 11 bases separating them. CDR1 and CDR2 (germline): SNHLY, FYNNEI. The CDR3 loop spans 15 amino acids. CDR3 in DNA: TGTGCCAGCAGTGATGGTCTAGTGGGCACAGATACGCAGTATTTT. Its translation: CASSDGLVGTDTQYF.

V usage is TRBV25-1 and J usage is TRBJ2-7; tentative D call: TRBD1 (6 bases). CDR3 length: 15 residues. CDR1 and CDR2 from the germline V gene are MGHDK and SYGVNS. With 3 bases removed from V and 7 bases from J, the gap between germline ends came to 19 bases. CDR3 sequence: CASSESQGSTSEQYF. DNA for the CDR3: TGTGCCAGCAGTGAGTCTCAGGGGTCTACTAGTGAGCAGTACTTC.

The table lists this clone with a few counts. The gene calls are TRBV29-1 and TRBJ2-5; the D gene could be TRBD1 or TRBD2 (5 bases each). CDR3 length equals 13 residues. CDR1 SQVTM and CDR2 ANQGSEA come from the germline V gene. Trimming left V 7 bases short and J 1 base short, with 13 bases between. The DNA of the CDR3 is TGCAGCGCCCCAACAGGACTCCAAGAGACCCAGTACTTC. Translated, it gives CSAPTGLQETQYF.

The rearrangement links TRBV20-1 to TRBJ2-7; D not certain. Germline V gives CDR1 DFQATT, CDR2 SNEGSKA (reference sequence). CDR3 length: 10 amino acids. V was trimmed by 1 base and J by 7 bases, leaving 5 bases between them. As DNA, the CDR3 is TGCAGTGCTAGAGGGCGGGAGCAGTACTTC. Protein: CSARGREQYF.

The chain uses TRBV29-1 and TRBJ2-1; 8 bases align to TRBD2. V was clipped by 1 base and J by 4 bases; unmatched bases: 18. In germline, CDR1 is SQVTM, CDR2 ANQGSEA. This CDR3 has 19 residues. The CDR3 loop reads CSVEARLSGSVVSYNEQFF. The CDR3 DNA is TGCAGCGTTGAAGCCAGACTAAGCGGGAGTGTAGTATCGTACAATGAGCAGTTCTTC.

The chain has TRBV29-1 and TRBJ1-1; D unresolved. V was cut by 2 bases and J by 3 bases, with 13 bases left in between. The CDR3 sequence is 14 residues long. From germline, CDR1 is SQVTM and CDR2 ANQGSEA. The CDR3 protein is CSVEFRLADTEAFF. The DNA of the CDR3 is TGCAGCGTTGAATTCCGGCTCGCGGACACTGAAGCTTTCTTT.